The rows below give T cell receptor beta chains drawn from one sample of a study of Ad26.COV2.S vaccination and SARS-CoV-2 variants. The repertoire was sequenced with immunoSEQ multiplex PCR; TCRdb's copy has only in-frame clones and lacks some. The sample lists around 300,000 clones, 88% occurring once. Specimen: peripheral blood, collected in a trial of Ad26.COV2.S vaccine versus placebo. Source of these receptors: a person aged 18-65 years who received the Ad26.COV2.S COVID-19 vaccine or a placebo. CDR3s include the opening cysteine and the closing phenylalanine or tryptophan. The D gene is left open where the match is weak. Some rows have no size entry. The others give once, few or many, or a class for an expanded clone.

TRBV9	-	TRBJ1-2	-	TGTGCCAGCAGCGTAGGGCAGGGGTCAGGGGGCTACACCTTC	CASSVGQGSGGYTF
TRBV19	-	TRBJ1-3	TRBD1	TGTGCCAGTAGTATCAGCAGGGGGTCGCACACCATATATTTT	CASSISRGSHTIYF
TRBV30	-	TRBJ1-2	TRBD1	TGTGCCTGGAGTGCCAACAGGGGGCAGGATGGCTACACCTTC	CAWSANRGQDGYTF
TRBV2	-	TRBJ1-2	-	TGTGCCAGCAGCCTCATGATTGGGGCAAGGGATGGCTACACCTTC	CASSLMIGARDGYTF
TRBV5-4	-	TRBJ2-7	TRBD2	TGTGCCAGCAGCCGCGGGACTAGCGGGAGTTGGTACGAGCAGTACTTC	CASSRGTSGSWYEQYF
TRBV7-3	-	TRBJ2-3	-	TGTGCCAGCAGCCCCTCCGGGAGCACAGATACGCAGTATTTT	CASSPSGSTDTQYF
TRBV4-1	once	TRBJ1-6	TRBD1	TGCGCCAGCAGCCAAGATCGGGGGACAGGGAATTCACCCCTCCACTTT	CASSQDRGTGNSPLHF
TRBV7-9	-	TRBJ2-5	TRBD1	TGTGCCAGCAGCCCTTTGTACCCGGGACAGAACCAAGAGACCCAGTACTTC	CASSPLYPGQNQETQYF
TRBV5-4	-	TRBJ2-7	TRBD2	TGTGCCAGCAGCTTGTCCAGCGGGAAGGACGAGCAGTACTTC	CASSLSSGKDEQYF
TRBV5-1	-	TRBJ2-7	-	TGCGCCAGCAGCTTGGCCCGGGCAGGGGGGGTGTACGAGCAGTACTTC	CASSLARAGGVYEQYF
TRBV19	few	TRBJ1-3	-	TGTGCCAGTAGTGAGACCCCAATTAACCGTGTCACCGGAAACACCATATATTTT	CASSETPINRVTGNTIYF
TRBV18	-	TRBJ2-2	TRBD2	TGTGCCAGCTCACCACGGACTAGCGGGCGCTCAATGGGGGAGCTGTTTTTT	CASSPRTSGRSMGELFF
TRBV18	-	TRBJ2-7	-	TGTGCCAGCTCGAGAGCCCCAGAGGTCCACGAGCAGTACTTC	CASSRAPEVHEQYF